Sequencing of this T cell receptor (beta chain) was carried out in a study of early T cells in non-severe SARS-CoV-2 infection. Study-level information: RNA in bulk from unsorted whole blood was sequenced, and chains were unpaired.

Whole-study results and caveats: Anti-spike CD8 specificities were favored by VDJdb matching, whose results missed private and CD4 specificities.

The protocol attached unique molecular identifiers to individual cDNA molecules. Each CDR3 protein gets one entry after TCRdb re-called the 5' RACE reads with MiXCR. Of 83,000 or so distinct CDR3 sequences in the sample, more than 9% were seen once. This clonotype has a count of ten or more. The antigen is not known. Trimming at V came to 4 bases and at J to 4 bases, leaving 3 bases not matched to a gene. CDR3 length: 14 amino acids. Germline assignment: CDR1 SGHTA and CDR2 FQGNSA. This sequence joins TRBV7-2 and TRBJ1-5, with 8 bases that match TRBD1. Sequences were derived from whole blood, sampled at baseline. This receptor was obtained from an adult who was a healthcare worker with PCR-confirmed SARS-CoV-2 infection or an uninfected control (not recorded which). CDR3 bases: TGTGCCAGCAGCTCCAGACAGGGGAATCAGCCCCAGCATTTT. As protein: CASSSRQGNQPQHF. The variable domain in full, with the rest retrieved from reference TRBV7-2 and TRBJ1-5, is GAGVSQSPSNKVTEKGKDVELRCDPISGHTALYWYRQSLGQGLEFLIYFQGNSAPDKSGLPSDRFSAERTGGSVSTLTIQRTQQEDSAVYLCASSSRQGNQPQHFGDGTRLSIL.